The sequence of this TCR beta chain was determined in a study of blood T cell repertoires in COVID-19. Assay: immunoSEQ multiplex PCR; the TCRdb copy retains only in-frame clones and omits some. Of 260,000 or so clones in the sample, roughly 85% were seen once. The V end lost 6 bases, the J end lost 0 bases, and 15 bases lay between the germline ends. The CDR3 contains 17 residues. CDR1 MNHEY and CDR2 SMNVEV come from the germline V gene (reference sequence). Participants reported their clinical history, and cohort assignment relied on those reports. The sequence came from a woman in her forties or fifties who had recovered from COVID-19. The genes are TRBV27 and TRBJ2-6, with a weak D call TRBD1 (6 bases). The material sequenced was PBMCs or T cells enriched from blood (not recorded which). The CDR3 DNA follows: TGTGCCAGCAGCCGAACAGGGCCCAGCTCTGGGGCCAACGTCCTGACTTTC. This encodes CASSRTGPSSGANVLTF.